Below are 26 T cell receptor beta chains sequenced from a single sample in a study of CD8+CD57+ T cells in acquired aplastic anemia. Whoever was chosen for sequencing had shown CD8+CD57+ cell expansion by flow cytometry. The template used for profiling TCR beta VDJ and CDR3 was genomic DNA. TCRdb processed the reads anew with MiXCR; each CDR3 protein has one entry. The data hold 450,000 to 550,000 distinct CDR3 sequences, with roughly 34% observed a single time. Sequencing was done on a sample of sorted CD4+, CD8+, or CD8+CD57+ T cells (not recorded which) from PBMCs. The receptors shown here come from a human donor with aplastic anemia.

The chain couples TRBV28 to TRBJ1-5; D is perhaps TRBD1 (5 bases). The V end was cut by 8 bases, the J end by 3 bases, with 11 bases between. The CDR3 is 13 amino acids. Germline V CDR1 and CDR2: MDHEN, SYDVKM. CDR3 amino acids: CASGWGVNQPQHF. CDR3 DNA sequence: TGTGCCAGCGGATGGGGGGTCAATCAGCCCCAGCATTTT.

The table lists this clonotype with a count of one. This chain joins TRBV19 and TRBJ1-2; D gene unclear. The V end lost 3 bases, the J end lost 0 bases, and 14 bases lay between the germline ends. The CDR3 is 16 amino acids. Germline CDR1 reads LNHDA; CDR2 reads SQIVND (reference sequence). In DNA, the CDR3 is TGTGCCAGTAGTATTGGGGTTCCTTCCCCTAACTATGGCTACACCTTC. It codes for CASSIGVPSPNYGYTF.

The V and J genes are TRBV30 and TRBJ1-5; possible D gene TRBD1, 5 bases. Trimming cost V 0 bases and J 6 bases, with 12 bases left between them. The germline gives CDR1 GTSNPN, CDR2 SVGIG (reference sequence). This CDR3 is 14 amino acids long. CDR3 coding DNA: TGTGCCTGGAGTGTACGGGGGGGGAGTCAGCCCCAGCATTTT. Translated, it gives CAWSVRGGSQPQHF. Supplemented by reference TRBV30 and TRBJ1-5, the full variable domain reads SQTIHQWPATLVQPVGSPLSLECTVEGTSNPNLYWYRQAAGRGLQLLFYSVGIGQISSEVPQNLSASRPQDRQFILSSKKLLLSDSGFYLCAWSVRGGSQPQHFGDGTRLSIL.

This clonotype was seen ten or more times. The V gene is TRBV7-2, the J gene TRBJ2-1; D not resolved. This CDR3 is built from 14 residues. Looked up from germline, CDR1 is SGHTA and CDR2 is FQGNSA. V lost 1 base to trimming and J lost 2 bases, with 6 bases between them. This chain's CDR3 is CASSLDSTYNEQFF. For the CDR3, the DNA is TGTGCCAGCAGCTTAGACTCCACCTACAATGAGCAGTTCTTC.

This clonotype was detected many times. The J gene is TRBJ2-1, the V gene TRBV24-1; 10 positions match TRBD1. The CDR3 contains 14 residues. Germline V lookup: CDR1 KGHDR, CDR2 SFDVKD. V was pared by 5 bases and J by 8 bases, with 5 bases of the junction left unmatched. This CDR3 reads CATSVGQGLDEQFF. The CDR3 DNA reads TGTGCCACCAGTGTGGGACAGGGGCTCGATGAGCAGTTCTTC.

Written as DNA, the CDR3 is TGTGCCAGCAGTGCCCTAGGGGAGGGGGCCTACGAGCAGTACTTC. This translates into CASSALGEGAYEQYF. This chain links TRBV25-1 with TRBJ2-1, with D possibly being TRBD2 (7 bases). The DNA end lines up better with TRBJ2-7; the J call may be wrong. CDR1 and CDR2 from the germline V gene are MGHDK and SYGVNS. The CDR3 contains 15 residues.

The V gene is TRBV15, the J gene TRBJ2-5; D is unclear. Gene TRBJ2-1 matches the end of the DNA better, so the J call may be wrong. The CDR3 spans 13 residues. Germline V gene data show CDR1 as LNHNV and CDR2 as YYDKDF (reference sequence). Written as DNA, the CDR3 is TGTGCCACCAGCAGAGATCTAGTTGGTGAGCAGTTCTTC. This translates into CATSRDLVGEQFF.

This CDR3 is CASSSTDRPNEQFF. CDR3 coding DNA: TGCGCCAGCAGCTCAACGGACAGGCCCAATGAGCAGTTCTTC. This sequence joins TRBV5-1 and TRBJ2-1; TRBD1 matches at 7 bases. The CDR3 sequence is 14 residues long. The V gene's germline CDR1 is SGHRS and CDR2 YFSETQ. Losses at the gene ends were 3 bases for V and 6 bases for J; bases not matched to a gene: 6.

The chain carries TRBV6-4 and TRBJ2-7; 14 nucleotides match TRBD2. The CDR3 is made up of 14 amino acids. CDR1 MRHNA and CDR2 SNTAGT come from the germline V gene. Trimming removed 2 bases from V and 6 bases from J; junction bases left unmatched: 0. The CDR3 DNA reads TGTGCCAGCAGTGACGGGACTAGCGGGAGCGAGCAGTACTTC. Protein product: CASSDGTSGSEQYF.

This clonotype has just a few counts. The J gene is TRBJ1-1, the V gene TRBV27, with unresolved D. Trimming removed 4 bases at V and 0 bases at J, with 9 bases between. The CDR3 runs to 14 residues. Germline-derived CDR1 and CDR2 are MNHEY and SMNVEV (reference sequence). As DNA, the CDR3 is TGTGCCAGCAGTTCCCCCGGGCTGAACACTGAAGCTTTCTTT. Amino acid sequence: CASSSPGLNTEAFF.

The V and J genes are TRBV5-1 and TRBJ1-5; D possibly corresponds to TRBD1 (6 bases). The germline V gene encodes CDR1 SGHRS and CDR2 YFSETQ. Trimming stripped 5 bases from V and 1 base from J, with 13 bases between. The CDR3 loop spans 15 amino acids. The CDR3 sequence is CASSLGTTSNQPQHF. The CDR3 nucleotides read TGCGCCAGCAGTCTTGGGACAACGAGCAATCAGCCCCAGCATTTT.

This clonotype was detected ten times or more. The V gene is TRBV2, the J gene TRBJ2-3; 7 nucleotides align to TRBD2. Unmatched junction bases numbered 8, after V lost 7 bases and J lost 1 base. The CDR3 contains 15 residues. Germline assignment: CDR1 SNHLY and CDR2 FYNNEI. Here the CDR3 reads CASKILAAGTDTQYF. The CDR3 bases are TGTGCCAGCAAAATTCTAGCGGCCGGCACAGATACGCAGTATTTT. Complete variable domain (other parts from reference TRBV2 and TRBJ2-3): EPEVTQTPSHQVTQMGQEVILRCVPISNHLYFYWYRQILGQKVEFLVSFYNNEISEKSEIFDDQFSVERPDGSNFTLKIRSTKLEDSAMYFCASKILAAGTDTQYFGPGTRLTVL.

This clonotype was counted many times. V is TRBV6-1 and J is TRBJ1-3; D gene unclear. The CDR3 covers 13 residues. Germline lookup yields CDR1 MNHNS and CDR2 SASEGT. Trimming took 6 bases from V and 0 from J, leaving 6 bases between them. The CDR3 DNA reads TGTGCCAGCAGCCCTCCCTCTGGAAACACCATATATTTT. Amino acid sequence: CASSPPSGNTIYF.

This clonotype was observed a few times. Given a much more abundant clone one base away, this may be a read error. The V call is TRBV10-3, the J call TRBJ2-1; no firm D call. This CDR3 spans 11 amino acids. Germline V gene sequence: CDR1 ENHRY, CDR2 SYGVKD. This CDR3 reads CAISANNGQFF. For the CDR3, the DNA is TGTGCCATCAGCGCGAACAATGGGCAGTTCTTC.

In its sample, this clonotype was seen a few times. J is TRBJ2-3 and V is TRBV12-3 or TRBV12-4; no definite D call. The ends were cut back, 3 bases at V and 0 bases at J, with 7 bases in the middle. This CDR3 is built from 14 residues. The CDR3 coding sequence is TGTGCCAGCAGTTTCCCCTATAGCACAGATACGCAGTATTTT. Encoded protein: CASSFPYSTDTQYF.

This clonotype was counted a few times. A much larger clonotype is one base distant, so this may be a read error. J is TRBJ2-6 and V is TRBV2; D is undetermined. Germline V gene lookup returns CDR1 SNHLY and CDR2 FYNNEI. This CDR3 has 14 residues. Here the CDR3 reads CAGSSGSGANVLTF. CDR3 coding DNA: TGTGCCGGCAGCTCTGGGTCTGGGGCCAACGTCCTGACTTTC.

In its sample, this clonotype was seen many times. The V gene is TRBV7-2, the J gene TRBJ1-3; a weak D match, TRBD1 (5 bases). There are 15 residues in the CDR3. CDR1 is SGHTA and CDR2 is FQGNSA in the germline V gene. V was clipped by 1 base and J by 2 bases, with 9 bases between them. The CDR3 loop is CASSLGGRAGNTIYF. DNA for the CDR3: TGTGCCAGCAGCTTAGGGGGGAGGGCTGGAAACACCATATATTTT.

This clonotype was observed many times. The V call is TRBV10-3, the J call TRBJ1-2; weak D call: TRBD1 (5 bases). With 0 bases removed from V and 10 bases from J, the gap between germline ends came to 15 bases. The CDR3 runs to 14 residues. The germline CDR1 and CDR2 sequences are ENHRY and SYGVKD. The DNA of the CDR3 is TGTGCCATCAGTGAGTCTAGAGGGGTAGGAGTCTACACCTTC. Encoded protein: CAISESRGVGVYTF.

This clonotype occurred many times. The chain joins TRBV2 to TRBJ1-5; D perhaps matches TRBD1 (6 bases). Per the germline V gene, CDR1 is SNHLY and CDR2 is FYNNEI. The length of the CDR3 is 15 residues. V lost 0 bases and J lost 3, with 9 bases in between. DNA for the CDR3: TGTGCCAGCAGTGAAGCTACAGGGTCCAATCAGCCCCAGCATTTT. Its protein product is CASSEATGSNQPQHF.

Notes on this clonotype: One end of the junction is discordant with germline, which a read error may explain. The chain is built from TRBV15 and TRBJ2-3, with D perhaps TRBD1 (6 bases). Germline V CDR1 and CDR2: LNHNV, YYDKDF (reference sequence). The CDR3 covers 10 residues. The CDR3 region is CATSRASQGF. Written as DNA, the CDR3 is TGTGCCACCAGCAGAGCCTCACAGGGCTTT. The full variable domain, with the rest looked up from reference TRBV15 and TRBJ2-3, is DAMVIQNPRYQVTQFGKPVTLSCSQTLNHNVMYWYQQKSSQAPKLLFHYYDKDFNNEADTPDNFQSRRPNTSFCFLDIRSPGLGDTAMYLCATSRASQGFGPGTRLTVL.

This rearrangement joins TRBV6-1 to TRBJ2-5; D is perhaps TRBD1 (5 bases). Germline V gives CDR1 MNHNS, CDR2 SASEGT. The ends were cut back, 5 bases at V and 2 bases at J, with 12 bases in the middle. CDR3 length: 14 residues. As DNA, the CDR3 is TGTGCCAGCAGTCCCACAGGTGCGCAAGAGACCCAGTACTTC. It yields the protein CASSPTGAQETQYF.

This clonotype came up many times. This chain uses TRBV15 with TRBJ2-5; no definite D call. The germline V and J ends were trimmed by 1 base and 1 base, with 10 bases remaining between them. Germline V gene lookup returns CDR1 LNHNV and CDR2 YYDKDF (reference sequence). The CDR3 totals 15 residues. CDR3 DNA: TGTGCCACCAGCAGAGCGAGTCGCCTCCAAGAGACCCAGTACTTC. It is translated as CATSRASRLQETQYF.

This rearrangement joins TRBV7-3 to TRBJ2-1, with TRBD2 matching 9 bases. The V segment lost 5 bases and the J segment 6 bases; nucleotides outside the gene matches: 5. The germline CDR1 and CDR2 sequences are SGHTA and FQGTGA. This CDR3 spans 14 amino acids. The CDR3 DNA is TGTGCCAGCAGCCCCGGCGGGGGGGCCAATGAGCAGTTCTTC. It translates to CASSPGGGANEQFF.

The chain carries TRBV2 and TRBJ1-2; TRBD1 aligns across 9 bases. The CDR3 length is 15 residues. CDR1 and CDR2 (germline): SNHLY, FYNNEI. With 6 bases clipped from V and 8 bases from J, the junction kept 13 bases outside the gene matches. In DNA, the CDR3 is TGTGCCAGCAGCCGAACAAACCGGACAGGGGACGGCTACACCTTC. It codes for CASSRTNRTGDGYTF.

This clonotype was detected only a few times. The V gene is TRBV7-9, the J gene TRBJ2-1; a weak D match, TRBD2 (6 bases). Trimming removed 5 bases at V and 3 bases at J, with 17 bases between. The germline CDR1 and CDR2 sequences are SEHNR and FQNEAQ (reference sequence). The CDR3 runs 16 residues. CDR3 loop: CASSTFDWRGYNEQFF. The CDR3 nucleotides are TGTGCCAGCAGCACCTTTGATTGGCGGGGCTACAATGAGCAGTTCTTC.

The rearrangement uses TRBV19 and TRBJ1-6; D unresolved. Germline V gene lookup returns CDR1 LNHDA and CDR2 SQIVND (reference sequence). The CDR3 runs to 11 residues. The V end lost 7 bases, the J end lost 13 bases, and 11 bases lay between the germline ends. CDR3 amino acids: CASNDHGPLHF. CDR3 nucleotide sequence: TGTGCCAGTAATGATCACGGGCCCCTCCACTTT. The full variable domain, rest sourced from reference TRBV19 and TRBJ1-6, is DGGITQSPKYLFRKEGQNVTLSCEQNLNHDAMYWYRQDPGQGLRLIYYSQIVNDFQKGDIAEGYSVSREKKESFPLTVTSAQKNPTAFYLCASNDHGPLHFGNGTRLTVT.